Listed below are T cell receptor beta chains from one sample, sequenced in a study of blood T cell repertoires in COVID-19. Clones were sequenced by immunoSEQ multiplex PCR, and TCRdb holds only the in-frame ones, with some missing. The sample shows 250,000 to 350,000 clones, around 89% of them seen only once. The material sequenced was peripheral blood. The receptors were gathered from a woman aged 55 to 70 with acute or convalescent COVID-19. The CDR3 runs from the conserved cysteine through the conserved F or W. D genes are given only for firm matches. For some rows the clone size is stated as once, few or many, or as a class when expanded; others skip it.

cdr3_nt: TGTGCCAGCAGTGAATTTCAGAGCGGGAGGGCCTACAATGAGCAGTTCTTC; cdr3_aa: CASSEFQSGRAYNEQFF; v_call: TRBV6-1; j_call: TRBJ2-1; clone_size: NA; d_call: TRBD2
cdr3_nt: TGTGCCAGCAGCGTTGACAGGGGCACTAATGAAAAACTGTTTTTT; cdr3_aa: CASSVDRGTNEKLFF; v_call: TRBV6-5; j_call: TRBJ1-4; clone_size: NA; d_call: TRBD1
cdr3_nt: TGTGCCAGCAGGTGGCTAGCGGGGGGGTCCTACAATGAGCAGTTCTTC; cdr3_aa: CASRWLAGGSYNEQFF; v_call: TRBV5-4; j_call: TRBJ2-1; clone_size: NA; d_call: TRBD2
cdr3_nt: TGTGCCAGCTCACCACCAGACAGGGCGGGGGAGACCCAGTACTTC; cdr3_aa: CASSPPDRAGETQYF; v_call: TRBV18; j_call: TRBJ2-5; clone_size: NA; d_call: NA
cdr3_nt: TGTGCCAGCAGCTTAGTATCTGGGACTCAGGCCAACGTCCTGACTTTC; cdr3_aa: CASSLVSGTQANVLTF; v_call: TRBV7-2; j_call: TRBJ2-6; clone_size: NA; d_call: NA
cdr3_nt: TGTGCCAGCAGTAGGCAATCAGGGACTGAAGCTTTCTTT; cdr3_aa: CASSRQSGTEAFF; v_call: TRBV2; j_call: TRBJ1-1; clone_size: NA; d_call: NA
cdr3_nt: TGTGCCACCAGTGATTTGGGAGAGGAGGAGACCCAGTACTTC; cdr3_aa: CATSDLGEEETQYF; v_call: TRBV24-1; j_call: TRBJ2-5; clone_size: NA; d_call: NA
cdr3_nt: TGTGCCAGCAGCTTAGAGCGGGGGGCGAGCTATGGCTACACCTTC; cdr3_aa: CASSLERGASYGYTF; v_call: TRBV7-9; j_call: TRBJ1-2; clone_size: NA; d_call: NA
cdr3_nt: TGCAGTGCTAGTCCGGGGAACACTGAAGCTTTCTTT; cdr3_aa: CSASPGNTEAFF; v_call: TRBV20-1; j_call: TRBJ1-1; clone_size: NA; d_call: NA
cdr3_nt: TGTGCCAGCTCACCACCCGTACAGGGGGCCTCTTCGAACACTGAAGCTTTCTTT; cdr3_aa: CASSPPVQGASSNTEAFF; v_call: TRBV18; j_call: TRBJ1-1; clone_size: NA; d_call: TRBD1
cdr3_nt: TGCAGCGTTGAGATGGGGGCTAACACAGATACGCAGTATTTT; cdr3_aa: CSVEMGANTDTQYF; v_call: TRBV29-1; j_call: TRBJ2-3; clone_size: few; d_call: NA
cdr3_nt: TGTGCCAGCAGCCCGACTGGGTCAAGCACAGATACGCAGTATTTT; cdr3_aa: CASSPTGSSTDTQYF; v_call: TRBV9; j_call: TRBJ2-3; clone_size: NA; d_call: NA
cdr3_nt: TGTGCCAGCGGACAAATGAACACTGAAGCTTTCTTT; cdr3_aa: CASGQMNTEAFF; v_call: TRBV13; j_call: TRBJ1-1; clone_size: NA; d_call: NA
cdr3_nt: TGTGCCAGCAGTCTTGGGACAGGGGGTTTGACAGATACGCAGTATTTT; cdr3_aa: CASSLGTGGLTDTQYF; v_call: TRBV27; j_call: TRBJ2-3; clone_size: NA; d_call: TRBD1
cdr3_nt: TGTGCCAGTAGTATGGGACAGGGGCTCAATGGCTACACCTTC; cdr3_aa: CASSMGQGLNGYTF; v_call: TRBV19; j_call: TRBJ1-2; clone_size: NA; d_call: TRBD1
cdr3_nt: TGTGCCCCTCTTGACTCAAAAGGGCAGTACTTC; cdr3_aa: CAPLDSKGQYF; v_call: TRBV27; j_call: TRBJ2-7; clone_size: NA; d_call: NA
cdr3_nt: TGTGCCAGCAGTGAAGCAAGGGGAGGCACTGAAGCTTTCTTT; cdr3_aa: CASSEARGGTEAFF; v_call: TRBV2; j_call: TRBJ1-1; clone_size: NA; d_call: NA
cdr3_nt: TGTGCCAGCAGTGCCGAGAGACAGGGAACTTATTCCGAGAACACTGAAGCTTTCTTT; cdr3_aa: CASSAERQGTYSENTEAFF; v_call: TRBV27; j_call: TRBJ1-1; clone_size: NA; d_call: TRBD1
cdr3_nt: TGCGCCAGCAGCCAAGAGGGAGTGGGGTCGTATGGCTACACCTTC; cdr3_aa: CASSQEGVGSYGYTF; v_call: TRBV4-1; j_call: TRBJ1-2; clone_size: NA; d_call: NA
cdr3_nt: TGTGCCAGCAGCCAAGGCGGGGGGATCACAGATACGCAGTATTTT; cdr3_aa: CASSQGGGITDTQYF; v_call: TRBV3-1/TRBV3-2; j_call: TRBJ2-3; clone_size: NA; d_call: TRBD2
cdr3_nt: TGTGCCAGCTCACCAAGGGCTAGCCGAGAGACCCAGTACTTC; cdr3_aa: CASSPRASRETQYF; v_call: TRBV18; j_call: TRBJ2-5; clone_size: NA; d_call: NA
cdr3_nt: TGTGCCAGCAGCCGACAGGGCTACGAGCAGTACTTC; cdr3_aa: CASSRQGYEQYF; v_call: TRBV5-6; j_call: TRBJ2-7; clone_size: NA; d_call: TRBD1
cdr3_nt: TGTGCCAGCAGTTTCCGCACAGGGGGCACTGAAGCTTTCTTT; cdr3_aa: CASSFRTGGTEAFF; v_call: TRBV6-2/TRBV6-3; j_call: TRBJ1-1; clone_size: NA; d_call: TRBD1
cdr3_nt: TGTGCCAGCAGCTCGGGACAGGGGGCCCCCCCCTATGGCTACACCTTC; cdr3_aa: CASSSGQGAPPYGYTF; v_call: TRBV5-5; j_call: TRBJ1-2; clone_size: NA; d_call: TRBD1
cdr3_nt: TGCGCCAGCGGCCAGACTAGCGGGGAAGGAGATACGCAGTATTTT; cdr3_aa: CASGQTSGEGDTQYF; v_call: TRBV23-1; j_call: TRBJ2-3; clone_size: NA; d_call: TRBD2
cdr3_nt: TGTGCCTGGAGCCTCGACAGGGCGATTGGAAACACCATATATTTT; cdr3_aa: CAWSLDRAIGNTIYF; v_call: TRBV30; j_call: TRBJ1-3; clone_size: NA; d_call: TRBD1
cdr3_nt: TGTGCCAGCAGCCCCAGCGGGAGCGACTCCTACGAGCAGTACTTC; cdr3_aa: CASSPSGSDSYEQYF; v_call: TRBV9; j_call: TRBJ2-7; clone_size: NA; d_call: TRBD2
cdr3_nt: TGTGCCAGCAGCGTAGGGGTAGCGGGGGGGCCGGGTGAGCAGTTCTTC; cdr3_aa: CASSVGVAGGPGEQFF; v_call: TRBV9; j_call: TRBJ2-1; clone_size: NA; d_call: TRBD2
cdr3_nt: TGTGCCACCACCGGGACAGGGACAGATACGCAGTATTTT; cdr3_aa: CATTGTGTDTQYF; v_call: TRBV10-3; j_call: TRBJ2-3; clone_size: NA; d_call: TRBD1
cdr3_nt: TGTGCCAGCAGTTTATTGCCCGCGGTGATACTGTTTTTT; cdr3_aa: CASSLLPAVILFF; v_call: TRBV28; j_call: TRBJ1-4; clone_size: NA; d_call: NA
cdr3_nt: TGTGCCAGCAGCTTAGATCCGGGGAGCGGTCAGCCCCAGCATTTT; cdr3_aa: CASSLDPGSGQPQHF; v_call: TRBV7-6; j_call: TRBJ1-5; clone_size: NA; d_call: NA
cdr3_nt: TGTGCCAGCAGTTTAGGGACTAGCGACCCCACAGATACGCAGTATTTT; cdr3_aa: CASSLGTSDPTDTQYF; v_call: TRBV27; j_call: TRBJ2-3; clone_size: NA; d_call: TRBD2
cdr3_nt: TGTGCCAGCAGTCAGGACAGCCTGCACACTGAAGCTTTCTTT; cdr3_aa: CASSQDSLHTEAFF; v_call: TRBV7-9; j_call: TRBJ1-1; clone_size: NA; d_call: NA
cdr3_nt: TGTGCCAGCAGCTTCCAGGGCGGGGTTTTCACTGAAGCTTTCTTT; cdr3_aa: CASSFQGGVFTEAFF; v_call: TRBV7-2; j_call: TRBJ1-1; clone_size: NA; d_call: NA
cdr3_nt: TGTGCCAGCACAATCGGGGGGGCCGACTCTGGGGCCAACGTCCTGACTTTC; cdr3_aa: CASTIGGADSGANVLTF; v_call: TRBV7-9; j_call: TRBJ2-6; clone_size: NA; d_call: TRBD2
cdr3_nt: TGTGCCAGCTCACCATCCAGGGGGGATTCACCCCTCCACTTT; cdr3_aa: CASSPSRGDSPLHF; v_call: TRBV18; j_call: TRBJ1-6; clone_size: once; d_call: TRBD1
cdr3_nt: TGTGCCAGCAGTCTGGGACAGGGAAGACAGCCCCAGCATTTT; cdr3_aa: CASSLGQGRQPQHF; v_call: TRBV27; j_call: TRBJ1-5; clone_size: NA; d_call: TRBD1
cdr3_nt: TGTGCCAGCAGTTACGGGCGGGAGGGCCCGGATACGCAGTATTTT; cdr3_aa: CASSYGREGPDTQYF; v_call: TRBV6-5; j_call: TRBJ2-3; clone_size: NA; d_call: TRBD2
cdr3_nt: TGTGCCAGCAGCCAAGGGACAGGGGTGGGAAACACCATATATTTT; cdr3_aa: CASSQGTGVGNTIYF; v_call: TRBV3-1/TRBV3-2; j_call: TRBJ1-3; clone_size: NA; d_call: TRBD1
cdr3_nt: TGTGCCATCAGTGAGTCCCAGGGTGTGTCACCCCTCCACTTT; cdr3_aa: CAISESQGVSPLHF; v_call: TRBV10-3; j_call: TRBJ1-6; clone_size: NA; d_call: NA
cdr3_nt: TGTGCCAGTAGCCTAAACGGCGACGGGGTGTACGAGCAGTACTTC; cdr3_aa: CASSLNGDGVYEQYF; v_call: TRBV19; j_call: TRBJ2-7; clone_size: NA; d_call: NA
cdr3_nt: TGTGCCAGCATCCATGGGACTCGAAAGGGCCCTGGCTACACCTTC; cdr3_aa: CASIHGTRKGPGYTF; v_call: TRBV6-5; j_call: TRBJ1-2; clone_size: NA; d_call: NA
cdr3_nt: TGTGCCACCAGTTTTAGCGGGAGGTACAATGAGCAGTTCTTC; cdr3_aa: CATSFSGRYNEQFF; v_call: TRBV24-1; j_call: TRBJ2-1; clone_size: NA; d_call: TRBD2
cdr3_nt: TGTGCCAGCAGTTTAAGGGGCTTTGGAAACACCATATATTTT; cdr3_aa: CASSLRGFGNTIYF; v_call: TRBV28; j_call: TRBJ1-3; clone_size: NA; d_call: NA
cdr3_nt: TGTGCCAGCAGCACCGGGACAGCGAGGGACTATGGCTACACCTTC; cdr3_aa: CASSTGTARDYGYTF; v_call: TRBV9; j_call: TRBJ1-2; clone_size: NA; d_call: TRBD1
cdr3_nt: TGTGCCAGCAGCTGGAGGACAGGAGATGGCTACACCTTC; cdr3_aa: CASSWRTGDGYTF; v_call: TRBV6-2/TRBV6-3; j_call: TRBJ1-2; clone_size: NA; d_call: TRBD1
cdr3_nt: TGTGCCAGCAGCGTTATAGCGGGAGTTGGCAACAATGAGCAGTTCTTC; cdr3_aa: CASSVIAGVGNNEQFF; v_call: TRBV9; j_call: TRBJ2-1; clone_size: NA; d_call: TRBD2
cdr3_nt: TGTGCCTGGAACTACAGGGGAAGCACTGAAGCTTTCTTT; cdr3_aa: CAWNYRGSTEAFF; v_call: TRBV30; j_call: TRBJ1-1; clone_size: once; d_call: TRBD1
cdr3_nt: TGTGCCAGCTCACTGTCGCCGGGGGGGCAAGATGGCTACACCTTC; cdr3_aa: CASSLSPGGQDGYTF; v_call: TRBV18; j_call: TRBJ1-2; clone_size: NA; d_call: NA
cdr3_nt: TGTGCCAGCAGCCTCCTGGACATGAACACTGAAGCTTTCTTT; cdr3_aa: CASSLLDMNTEAFF; v_call: TRBV7-9; j_call: TRBJ1-1; clone_size: NA; d_call: NA
cdr3_nt: TGTGCCAGCAGTGACAGGGCCCCCCGGACCGGGGAGCTGTTTTTT; cdr3_aa: CASSDRAPRTGELFF; v_call: TRBV27; j_call: TRBJ2-2; clone_size: NA; d_call: TRBD1
cdr3_nt: TGTGCCAGCAGTCCAGGGTCGGGTTGGCGTAATGAGCAGTTCTTC; cdr3_aa: CASSPGSGWRNEQFF; v_call: TRBV28; j_call: TRBJ2-1; clone_size: NA; d_call: NA
cdr3_nt: TGTGCCAGCAGCCTCAGTGCCTCTGGGGCCAACGTCCTGACTTTC; cdr3_aa: CASSLSASGANVLTF; v_call: TRBV6-2/TRBV6-3; j_call: TRBJ2-6; clone_size: few; d_call: NA
cdr3_nt: TGTGCCAGCAGCTTGGAGGGGGCAGGATTCTCTGGAAACACCATATATTTT; cdr3_aa: CASSLEGAGFSGNTIYF; v_call: TRBV5-5; j_call: TRBJ1-3; clone_size: NA; d_call: TRBD1
cdr3_nt: TGCAGCGTTGACCAGGGGACGAACGCGGAAGGCTACACCTTC; cdr3_aa: CSVDQGTNAEGYTF; v_call: TRBV29-1; j_call: TRBJ1-2; clone_size: NA; d_call: NA
cdr3_nt: TGCAGCGTTGAAGAGGCCGGGGGTCAGCCCCAGCATTTT; cdr3_aa: CSVEEAGGQPQHF; v_call: TRBV29-1; j_call: TRBJ1-5; clone_size: NA; d_call: NA
cdr3_nt: TGCGCCAGCAGTGAGTCCAGAGCGGGAGGAGGCACCGGGGAGCTGTTTTTT; cdr3_aa: CASSESRAGGGTGELFF; v_call: TRBV10-1; j_call: TRBJ2-2; clone_size: NA; d_call: TRBD2
cdr3_nt: TGTGCCAGCAGAGCTACAGGGGTAAGGGGTGAGCAGTTCTTC; cdr3_aa: CASRATGVRGEQFF; v_call: TRBV2; j_call: TRBJ2-1; clone_size: NA; d_call: TRBD1
cdr3_nt: TGCAGTGCTTATCGGGGGGCCGAGCAGTTCTTC; cdr3_aa: CSAYRGAEQFF; v_call: TRBV20-1; j_call: TRBJ2-1; clone_size: once; d_call: NA